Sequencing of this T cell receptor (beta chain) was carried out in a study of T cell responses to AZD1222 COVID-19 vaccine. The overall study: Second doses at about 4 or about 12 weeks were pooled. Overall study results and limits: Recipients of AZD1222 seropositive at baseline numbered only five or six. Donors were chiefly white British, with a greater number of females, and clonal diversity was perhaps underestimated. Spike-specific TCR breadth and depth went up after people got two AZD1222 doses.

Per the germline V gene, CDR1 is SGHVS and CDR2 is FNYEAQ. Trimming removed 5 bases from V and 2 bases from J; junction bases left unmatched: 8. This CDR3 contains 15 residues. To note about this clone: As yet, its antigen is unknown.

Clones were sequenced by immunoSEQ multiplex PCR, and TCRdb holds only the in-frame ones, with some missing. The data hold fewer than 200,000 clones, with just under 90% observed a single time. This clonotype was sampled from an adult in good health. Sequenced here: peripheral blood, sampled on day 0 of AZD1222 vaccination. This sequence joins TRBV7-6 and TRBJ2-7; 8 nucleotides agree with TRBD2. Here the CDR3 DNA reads TGTGCCAGCAGCCACGTGCGGGGGGAAACCTACGAGCAGTACTTC. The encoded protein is CASSHVRGETYEQYF. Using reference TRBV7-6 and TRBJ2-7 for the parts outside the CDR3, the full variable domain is GAGVSQSPRYKVTKRGQDVALRCDPISGHVSLYWYRQALGQGPEFLTYFNYEAQQDKSGLPNDRFSAERPEGSISTLTIQRTEQRDSAMYRCASSHVRGETYEQYFGPGTRLTVT.